This passage covers 21 T cell receptor beta chains from one sample sequenced in a study of response to subunit inactivated influenza vaccine. Using its own MiXCR run on the RT-PCR reads, TCRdb lists one record per CDR3 protein. The data show approximately 490,000 distinct CDR3 sequences, approximately 7.8% seen once. The source material was PBMCs from blood, sampled around 2 years after vaccination. These receptors were taken from a man aged 50 to 75 who received an inactivated influenza vaccine.

The CDR3 region is CASSLGPGQGPYF. In DNA form, the CDR3 reads TGTGCCAGCAGTTTAGGCCCGGGACAGGGCCCGTATTTT. The genes are TRBV12-3 or TRBV12-4 and TRBJ2-3; 9 bases map to TRBD1. This CDR3 contains 13 residues. J lost 14 bases, V lost 1 base, and 7 bases had no gene match.

This clonotype was seen only a few times. The J gene is TRBJ1-1, the V gene TRBV6-5; TRBD1 agrees at 9 bases. Per the germline V gene, CDR1 is MNHEY and CDR2 is SVGAGI. The ends lost 5 bases at V and 4 bases at J; junction bases unmatched: 14. The CDR3 has 17 residues. CDR3 region: CASSTGFVGTGPTEAFF. In nucleotides, the CDR3 is TGTGCCAGCAGTACTGGGTTTGTCGGGACAGGGCCCACTGAAGCTTTCTTT.

A word on this clonotype: Relative to the germline gene, one junction end is altered; a read error may explain this. The chain links TRBV7-2 to TRBJ2-7; 10 nucleotides match TRBD2. The CDR3 runs to 15 residues. Per the germline V gene, CDR1 is SGHTA and CDR2 is FQGNSA. CDR3 nucleotide sequence: TGTGCCAGCAGCTTGGCTAGCGGGAGCTCCCACGAGCAGTACTTC. Protein product: CASSLASGSSHEQYF.

The chain is built from TRBV4-1 and TRBJ2-5; unclear D gene. This CDR3 is 15 amino acids long. CDR1 and CDR2 (germline): MGHRA, YSYEKL. V shed 1 base and J shed 4 bases, with 13 bases lying between them. CDR3 DNA sequence: TGCGCCAGCAGCCAAGTATCTAGAAGTGGAGAGACCCAGTACTTC. This gives the protein CASSQVSRSGETQYF.

This clonotype was counted at least ten times. The V and J genes are TRBV15 and TRBJ2-7; 7 bases are a match to TRBD1. Germline V gives CDR1 LNHNV, CDR2 YYDKDF (reference sequence). The CDR3 totals 13 residues. V lost 4 bases, J lost 4 bases, and 4 bases stayed unmatched. CDR3 coding DNA: TGTGCCACCAGCAAGGGACAGTTGTACGAGCAGTACTTC. Its protein is CATSKGQLYEQYF.

There are a few counts of this clonotype. V and J are TRBV7-2 and TRBJ2-2; 9 nucleotides align to TRBD2. The CDR3 consists of 15 residues. V shed 7 bases and J 4 bases; nucleotides not matched to a gene: 7. Germline V gene data show CDR1 as SGHTA and CDR2 as FQGNSA. This CDR3 reads CASTLGLALTGELFF. The DNA for the CDR3 is TGTGCCAGCACCTTGGGACTAGCCCTCACCGGGGAGCTGTTTTTT.

This chain links TRBV3-1 with TRBJ2-2; 7 bases fit TRBD1. The V gene end was trimmed by 4 bases and the J gene end by 5 bases; junction bases not matched to a gene: 10. The CDR3 has 16 amino acids. Germline lookup yields CDR1 LGHDT and CDR2 YNNKEL (reference sequence). CDR3 DNA sequence: TGTGCCAGCAGCCGGGACAGCCAGGGATATACCGGGGAGCTGTTTTTT. Residues: CASSRDSQGYTGELFF.

The chain is built from TRBV5-1 and TRBJ2-1; the match to TRBD1 covers 9 bases. CDR1 is SGHRS, CDR2 YFSETQ, per germline. Trimming cost V 2 bases and J 7 bases; bases outside gene matches: 4. The CDR3 spans 14 residues. CDR3 in amino acids: CASSFGTGLNEQFF. The DNA for the CDR3 is TGCGCCAGCAGCTTCGGGACAGGGTTGAATGAGCAGTTCTTC.

DNA for the CDR3: TGTGCCACCAGCAGAGACGGGGGGGTGGGCACAGATACGCAGTATTTT. Its protein is CATSRDGGVGTDTQYF. V is TRBV15 and J is TRBJ2-3; TRBD2 matches at 8 bases. Trimming took 0 bases from V and 1 from J; bases not matched to a gene: 3. The CDR3 runs to 16 residues. In germline, CDR1 is LNHNV, CDR2 YYDKDF (reference sequence).

This clonotype was picked up many times. The genes are TRBV15 and TRBJ2-2; D possibly corresponds to TRBD1 (6 bases). The CDR3 sequence is 14 residues long. Germline V gives CDR1 LNHNV, CDR2 YYDKDF (reference sequence). The V and J ends lost 4 bases and 4 bases respectively, with 10 bases between them. CDR3 loop: CATSIKDSTGELFF. As DNA, the CDR3 is TGTGCCACCAGCATAAAGGACAGCACCGGGGAGCTGTTTTTT.

This clonotype was seen more than once but under ten times. The chain combines TRBV6-1 with TRBJ2-2; D is unclear. The CDR3 covers 16 residues. Germline CDR1 MNHNS, CDR2 SASEGT. V was pared by 8 bases and J by 0 bases, with 16 bases between. The CDR3 sequence is CASVYRSGSNTGELFF. Here the CDR3 DNA reads TGTGCCAGCGTATATCGGTCCGGGTCGAACACCGGGGAGCTGTTTTTT.

A few counts support this clonotype. The chain joins TRBV12-3 or TRBV12-4 to TRBJ2-4, with a possible D match to TRBD1 (6 bases). The ends were cut back, 5 bases at V and 5 bases at J, with 19 bases in the middle. The CDR3 runs 16 residues. In nucleotides, the CDR3 is TGTGCCAGCAGTCGGCTCGACAGGTTGGGCCAAAACATTCAGTACTTC. Encoded protein: CASSRLDRLGQNIQYF.

This clonotype showed up just a few times. The chain uses TRBV20-1 and TRBJ2-1, with 10 bases fitting TRBD2. Germline V gene sequence: CDR1 DFQATT, CDR2 SNEGSKA (reference sequence). CDR3 size: 16 residues. V shed 3 bases, J shed 8 bases, and the junction held 13 bases outside the gene matches. CDR3: CSASTTVVAGGDEQFF. The CDR3 nucleotides read TGCAGTGCTAGCACTACCGTAGTAGCGGGAGGCGATGAGCAGTTCTTC.

This chain joins TRBV20-1 and TRBJ2-7, with TRBD1 identical over 12 bases. This CDR3 has 16 residues. Germline assignment: CDR1 DFQATT and CDR2 SNEGSKA (reference sequence). V lost 0 bases, J lost 4 bases, and 7 bases stayed unmatched. The CDR3 DNA reads TGCAGTGCTAGAGACCCGGGACAGGGGGCCGGTTACGAGCAGTACTTC. This codes for CSARDPGQGAGYEQYF.

There are a few counts of this clonotype. The rearrangement uses TRBV5-1 and TRBJ2-3, with D perhaps TRBD2 (5 bases). Germline CDR1 and CDR2: SGHRS and YFSETQ. The CDR3 has 14 residues. V gave up 6 bases and J gave up 0 bases, with 11 bases separating them. The CDR3 sequence is CASTYRTSTDTQYF. In DNA, the CDR3 is TGCGCCAGCACATACCGGACTAGCACAGATACGCAGTATTTT.

The rearrangement links TRBV12-3 or TRBV12-4 to TRBJ2-3; D gene unclear. V lost 6 bases to trimming and J lost 0 bases, with 10 bases between them. This CDR3 comprises 14 residues. CDR3 loop: CASRTTLSTDTQYF. CDR3 sequence (DNA): TGTGCCAGCAGAACAACTCTTAGCACAGATACGCAGTATTTT.

In its sample, this clonotype was seen many times. The gene calls are TRBV28 and TRBJ2-3; 7 nucleotides align to TRBD1. The CDR3 is 15 amino acids. The V gene's germline CDR1 is MDHEN and CDR2 SYDVKM. Trimming at V came to 5 bases and at J to 3 bases, leaving 8 bases not matched to a gene. The CDR3 reads CASSAWGRGTDTQYF. The CDR3, as DNA: TGTGCCAGCAGTGCCTGGGGCAGGGGGACAGATACGCAGTATTTT.

This clonotype was seen only a few times. The chain is built from TRBV11-2 and TRBJ2-1, with 7 bases identical to TRBD2. CDR3 size: 16 residues. The ends lost 1 base at V and 7 bases at J; junction bases unmatched: 10. The germline gives CDR1 SGHAT, CDR2 FQNNGV. The CDR3 DNA reads TGTGCCAGCAGCTTAGTACTTGGGGGGAGGGGTAATGAGCAGTTCTTC. It specifies CASSLVLGGRGNEQFF.

V and J are TRBV11-2 and TRBJ1-1; no reliable D call. The germline V gene encodes CDR1 SGHAT and CDR2 FQNNGV. The CDR3 is 12 residues long. With 3 bases removed from V and 6 bases from J, the gap between germline ends came to 8 bases. CDR3 residues: CASSFIRSEAFF. The CDR3 DNA is TGTGCCAGCAGCTTTATAAGATCTGAAGCTTTCTTT.

This clonotype occurred a few times. The chain combines TRBV7-6 with TRBJ2-2, with 9 positions matching TRBD2. This CDR3 region has 16 residues. Trimming removed 3 bases from V and 1 base from J; junction bases left unmatched: 3. Germline CDR1 reads SGHVS; CDR2 reads FNYEAQ. The CDR3: CASSFGSGRNTGELFF. Here the CDR3 DNA reads TGTGCCAGCAGCTTTGGTAGCGGGAGGAACACCGGGGAGCTGTTTTTT.

This clonotype was detected a few times. The chain joins TRBV7-9 to TRBJ1-3; 7 nucleotides align to TRBD1. V gave up 4 bases and J gave up 4 bases; unmatched junction bases: 13. The germline V gene has CDR1 SEHNR and CDR2 FQNEAQ (reference sequence). The CDR3 runs 17 residues. The CDR3 sequence: CASSSAVDRVSGNTIYF. In DNA form, the CDR3 reads TGTGCCAGCAGCTCCGCTGTCGACAGGGTATCAGGAAACACCATATATTTT.